This T cell receptor (beta chain) emerged from a study of T cell repertoires in cytomegalovirus infection. Study details: Indications came from public TCR beta signatures; they pointed to CMV infection and to a matching HLA type.

A single record per CDR3 protein comes from TCRdb applying MiXCR to the reads. The data hold a few hundred thousand distinct CDR3 sequences, with approximately 15% observed a single time. Germline CDR1 reads SGHTA; CDR2 reads FQGNSA. The CDR3 totals 15 residues. The ends lost 4 bases at V and 5 bases at J; junction bases unmatched: 6. Findings and caveats of the study: The ex vivo response showed dominance by HLA-C-restricted CMV-specific TCR beta clonotypes. Identification of carriers of CMV plus the relevant HLA was performed using cumulative public TCR beta family frequency.

This clonotype was counted many times. Its antigen is unknown. The V gene is TRBV7-2, the J gene TRBJ2-2, with TRBD1 matching 8 bases. This clonotype was sampled from a human donor in good health (CMV status not recorded). Some clones in this sample may be carry-over from other donors' samples. The specimen was CD8+ T cells from PBMCs. CDR3 coding DNA: TGTGCCAGCAGCTCCCGACAGGGGACGACCGGGGAGCTGTTTTTT. Translation gives CASSSRQGTTGELFF.